These 2 T cell receptor beta chains originate from one sample sequenced in a study of OX40 agonist ivuxolimab in advanced cancers. Clones were read by immunoSEQ multiplex PCR, and TCRdb kept only the in-frame ones, dropping some. The data contain some 86,000 clones, roughly 91% of them singletons. Sequencing used CD4+ or CD8+ T cells sorted from blood, obtained in a trial of the OX40 agonist ivuxolimab. These receptors were taken from an adult with an advanced solid tumor such as melanoma, head and neck, liver or kidney cancer.

This sequence joins TRBV14 and TRBJ1-5, with no clear D. Trimming removed 1 base from V and 0 bases from J, with 4 bases in between. Germline CDR1 reads SGHDN; CDR2 reads FVKESK. This CDR3 comprises 14 residues. CDR3 protein: CASSQADSNQPQHF. The CDR3 nucleotides are TGTGCCAGCAGCCAAGCCGATAGCAATCAGCCCCAGCATTTT.

The chain has TRBV19 and TRBJ1-4; weak D call: TRBD1 (5 bases). The germline gives CDR1 LNHDA, CDR2 SQIVND (reference sequence). The V and J ends lost 8 bases and 8 bases respectively, with 18 bases between them. The CDR3 extends over 14 amino acids. For the CDR3, the DNA is TGTGCCAGTCACCGTGGCAGGGACGGGGAAAAACTGTTTTTT. Its protein is CASHRGRDGEKLFF.